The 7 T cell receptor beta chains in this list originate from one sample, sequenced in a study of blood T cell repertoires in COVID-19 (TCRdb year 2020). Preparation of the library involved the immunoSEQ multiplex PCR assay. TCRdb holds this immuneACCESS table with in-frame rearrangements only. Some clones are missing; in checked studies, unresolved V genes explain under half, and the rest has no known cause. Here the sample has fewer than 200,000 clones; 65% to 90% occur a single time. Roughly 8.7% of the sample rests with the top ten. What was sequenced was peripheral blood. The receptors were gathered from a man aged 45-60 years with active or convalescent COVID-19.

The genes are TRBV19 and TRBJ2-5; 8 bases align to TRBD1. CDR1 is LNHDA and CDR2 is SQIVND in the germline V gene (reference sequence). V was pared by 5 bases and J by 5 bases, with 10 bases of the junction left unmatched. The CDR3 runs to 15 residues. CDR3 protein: CASSGLGQGRETQYF. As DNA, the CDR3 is TGTGCCAGTAGTGGACTCGGACAGGGACGCGAGACCCAGTACTTC.

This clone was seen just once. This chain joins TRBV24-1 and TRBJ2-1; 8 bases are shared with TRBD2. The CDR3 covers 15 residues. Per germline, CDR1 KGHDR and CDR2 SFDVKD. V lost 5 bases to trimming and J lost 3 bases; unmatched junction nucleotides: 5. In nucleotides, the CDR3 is TGTGCCACCAGTGCTGGGGGACTAGTCTACAATGAGCAGTTCTTC. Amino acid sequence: CATSAGGLVYNEQFF.

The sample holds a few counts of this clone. The CDR3 nucleotides are TGTGCCAGCAGTCACTTCGGAGACTACTACGAGCAGTACTTC. Its translation is CASSHFGDYYEQYF. The chain has TRBV7-2 and TRBJ2-7, with D perhaps TRBD2 (5 bases). The V and J ends lost 6 bases and 3 bases respectively, with 15 bases between them. This CDR3 comprises 14 residues. Germline V gene lookup returns CDR1 SGHTA and CDR2 FQGNSA.

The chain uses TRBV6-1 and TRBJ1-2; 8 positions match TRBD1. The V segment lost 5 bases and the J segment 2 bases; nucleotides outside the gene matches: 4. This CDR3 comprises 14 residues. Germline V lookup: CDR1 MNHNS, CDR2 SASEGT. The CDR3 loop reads CASSTRQGNYGYTF. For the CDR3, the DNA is TGTGCCAGCAGTACCCGACAGGGGAACTATGGCTACACCTTC.

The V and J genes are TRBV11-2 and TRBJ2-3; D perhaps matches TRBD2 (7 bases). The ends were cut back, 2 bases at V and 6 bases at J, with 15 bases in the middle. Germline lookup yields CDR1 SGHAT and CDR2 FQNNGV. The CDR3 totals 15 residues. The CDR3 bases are TGTGCCAGCAGCTTAAGGGGGACTACCCTCGATACGCAGTATTTT. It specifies CASSLRGTTLDTQYF. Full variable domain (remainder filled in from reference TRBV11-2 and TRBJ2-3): EAGVAQSPRYKIIEKRQSVAFWCNPISGHATLYWYQQILGQGPKLLIQFQNNGVVDDSQLPKDRFSAERLKGVDSTLKIQPAKLEDSAVYLCASSLRGTTLDTQYFGPGTRLTVL.

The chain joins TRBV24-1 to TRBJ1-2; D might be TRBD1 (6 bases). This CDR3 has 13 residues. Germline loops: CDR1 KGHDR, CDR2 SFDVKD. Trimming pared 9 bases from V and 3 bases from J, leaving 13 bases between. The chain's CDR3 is CATSTGSYYGYTF. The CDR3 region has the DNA TGTGCCACCTCAACAGGGAGTTACTATGGCTACACCTTC.

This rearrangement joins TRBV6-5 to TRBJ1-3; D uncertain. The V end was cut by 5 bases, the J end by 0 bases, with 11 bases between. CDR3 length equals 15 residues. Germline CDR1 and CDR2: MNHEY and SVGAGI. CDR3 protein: CASSPQVSSGNTIYF. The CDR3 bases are TGTGCCAGCAGTCCTCAGGTCTCCTCTGGAAACACCATATATTTT.